The 28 T cell receptor beta chains below were found in one sample sequenced in a study of shared clonotypes between healthy human individuals. The repertoire was sequenced with immunoSEQ multiplex PCR; TCRdb's copy has only in-frame clones and lacks some. This table holds about 320,000 clones, roughly 84% found once. Sequenced: memory CD8+ T cells sorted from blood. Subset: CD45RO+ cells pooled with CCR7-negative TemRA cells. These receptors came from a man between 18 and 35 years old in good health.

This clone has only one observation. The V call is TRBV21-1, the J call TRBJ2-7; the listed D gene, TRBD1, was not tested against the DNA. TRBV21-1 corresponds to a pseudogene. The CDR3 length is 15 residues. The CDR3 DNA is TGTGCCAGCCCAAGGACACGGCGGATTCGCTACGAGCAGTACTTC. Residues: CASPRTRRIRYEQYF.

The V call is TRBV4-3, the J call TRBJ1-1; tentative D call: TRBD1 (6 bases). CDR3 length equals 16 residues. Germline V gene data show CDR1 as LGHNA and CDR2 as YSLEER. V was cut by 4 bases and J by 10 bases, with 25 bases left in between. The CDR3 nucleotides are TGCGCCAGCAGCCCCACCGGAGGACAGACCCCAGGGGTAGCTTTCTTT. Translated: CASSPTGGQTPGVAFF.

V is TRBV15 and J is TRBJ2-7; D unclear. V shed 1 base and J shed 2 bases, with 0 bases lying between them. This CDR3 region has 11 residues. The germline gives CDR1 LNHNV, CDR2 YYDKDF (reference sequence). In nucleotides, the CDR3 is TGTGCCACCAGCAGAGCCTACGAGCAGTACTTC. This codes for CATSRAYEQYF.

This clone was recorded at least ten times. The chain employs TRBV6-5 and TRBJ2-5, with 12 nucleotides matching TRBD2. J lost 1 base, V lost 5 bases, and 2 bases had no gene match. The CDR3 covers 15 residues. Germline V gene data show CDR1 as MNHEY and CDR2 as SVGAGI. The CDR3 DNA sequence: TGTGCCAGCAGTGGACTAGCGGGGACCCAAGAGACCCAGTACTTC. Translated: CASSGLAGTQETQYF.

The chain has TRBV28 and TRBJ2-7; 7 positions match TRBD1. This CDR3 is built from 15 residues. After removal of 6 bases from V and 5 bases from J, the junction contained 13 bases not matched to a gene. Germline V lookup: CDR1 MDHEN, CDR2 SYDVKM. The CDR3 nucleotides are TGTGCCAGCAGCCCCAGGACCTACAGGGGTAACGAGCAGTACTTC. Translated, it gives CASSPRTYRGNEQYF. The full variable domain, completed using reference TRBV28 and TRBJ2-7, is DVKVTQSSRYLVKRTGEKVFLECVQDMDHENMFWYRQDPGLGLRLIYFSYDVKMKEKGDIPEGYSVSREKKERFSLILESASTNQTSMYLCASSPRTYRGNEQYFGPGTRLTVT.

The chain combines TRBV27 with TRBJ1-5, with 8 positions matching TRBD1. V lost 4 bases, J lost 6 bases, and 2 bases stayed unmatched. Per the germline V gene, CDR1 is MNHEY and CDR2 is SMNVEV (reference sequence). CDR3 length: 13 amino acids. CDR3 loop: CASSSQGGQPQHF. CDR3 coding DNA: TGTGCCAGCAGTTCACAGGGGGGTCAGCCCCAGCATTTT.

This chain uses TRBV5-4 with TRBJ2-2; TRBD1 agrees at 8 bases. Germline values: CDR1 SGHNT, CDR2 YYREEE (reference sequence). Unmatched junction bases numbered 8, after V lost 4 bases and J lost 6 bases. The CDR3 spans 15 residues. The CDR3 reads CASSPGQGRAGELFF. The CDR3 DNA reads as TGTGCCAGCAGCCCCGGACAGGGAAGGGCCGGGGAGCTGTTTTTT.

J is TRBJ2-7 and V is TRBV5-3, with 7 bases aligning to TRBD2. TRBV5-3 qualifies as an ORF whose function is uncertain. V gave up 4 bases and J gave up 6 bases; unmatched junction bases: 19. This CDR3 is built from 17 residues. CDR3 region: CARSGRTRLATPLEQYF. Written as DNA, the CDR3 is TGTGCCAGAAGCGGACGGACAAGACTAGCTACCCCCCTCGAGCAGTACTTC.

The chain carries TRBV7-9 and TRBJ2-7; 7 bases align to TRBD1. Germline CDR1 SEHNR, CDR2 FQNEAQ (reference sequence). V was clipped by 1 base and J by 3 bases; unmatched bases: 3. This CDR3 comprises 14 residues. The CDR3 here is CASSLVDRHYEQYF. CDR3 bases: TGTGCCAGCAGCTTAGTGGACAGGCACTACGAGCAGTACTTC.

This sequence joins TRBV30 and TRBJ1-3; D unclear. V gave up 2 bases and J gave up 1 base, with 6 bases separating them. This CDR3 is 13 amino acids long. Germline V CDR1 and CDR2: GTSNPN, SVGIG (reference sequence). In nucleotides, the CDR3 is TGTGCCTGGAGTCTAGGGTCTGGAAACACCATATATTTT. As protein: CAWSLGSGNTIYF.

This clone showed up just a few times. This chain joins TRBV2 and TRBJ2-1, with D possibly being TRBD2 (6 bases). The germline gives CDR1 SNHLY, CDR2 FYNNEI. V lost 3 bases and J 5 bases, leaving 14 bases between the germline ends. The CDR3 length is 15 residues. The CDR3 region has the DNA TGTGCCAGCAGTGATCTAGCGCCGTACAACAATGAGCAGTTCTTC. It specifies CASSDLAPYNNEQFF.

The chain uses TRBV6-1 and TRBJ1-2, with 7 bases fitting TRBD1. The CDR3 length is 17 residues. V lost 2 bases and J lost 0; bases outside the gene matches: 9. Per the germline V gene, CDR1 is MNHNS and CDR2 is SASEGT. The DNA of the CDR3 is TGTGCCAGCAGTGAACTGAAAGGGGGCACGTCTAACTATGGCTACACCTTC. It yields the protein CASSELKGGTSNYGYTF.

The V call is TRBV6-5, the J call TRBJ1-5; D ambiguous. CDR1 is MNHEY and CDR2 is SVGAGI in the germline V gene. The CDR3 is 13 amino acids. Deletions cut 0 bases from V and 6 bases from J, with 6 bases between. This chain's CDR3 is CASSYSASQPQHF. CDR3 bases: TGTGCCAGCAGTTACTCGGCAAGTCAGCCCCAGCATTTT.

The V call is TRBV28, the J call TRBJ2-7, with TRBD1 matching 10 bases. The CDR3 is made up of 14 amino acids. V shed 4 bases, J shed 5 bases, and the junction held 5 bases outside the gene matches. CDR1 and CDR2 (germline): MDHEN, SYDVKM. Here the CDR3 reads CASSWDRGIHEQYF. In nucleotides, the CDR3 is TGTGCCAGCAGTTGGGACAGGGGTATCCACGAGCAGTACTTC.

V is TRBV2 and J is TRBJ2-7; 7 positions match TRBD2. V dropped 1 base and J dropped 1; count of bases not matched to a gene: 4. CDR3 length: 15 residues. In germline, CDR1 is SNHLY, CDR2 FYNNEI. The CDR3, as DNA: TGTGCCAGCAGTGAAGGGACTAGTTTGTCCTACGAGCAGTACTTC. It is translated as CASSEGTSLSYEQYF.

The count of this clone is one. CDR3: CASSLNYVQGPYGYTF. DNA of the CDR3: TGTGCCAGCAGTTTAAACTACGTGCAGGGGCCATATGGCTACACCTTC. This rearrangement joins TRBV27 to TRBJ1-2; tentatively, D is TRBD1 (6 bases). The CDR3 covers 16 residues. In germline, CDR1 is MNHEY, CDR2 SMNVEV (reference sequence). Trimming left V 2 bases short and J 5 bases short, with 18 bases between.

The rearrangement links TRBV25-1 to TRBJ1-1; TRBD1 matches 7 bases. J gave up 11 bases and V 3 bases, and 9 bases lay outside the gene matches. Looked up from germline, CDR1 is MGHDK and CDR2 is SYGVNS. This CDR3 region has 13 residues. The CDR3 sequence: CASSEAGGTGAFF. The CDR3 DNA is TGTGCCAGCAGTGAGGCAGGGGGGACCGGGGCTTTCTTT.

The rearrangement links TRBV27 to TRBJ1-4; D possibly corresponds to TRBD1 (6 bases). CDR1 and CDR2 (germline): MNHEY, SMNVEV (reference sequence). Trimming stripped 2 bases from V and 3 bases from J, with 7 bases between. The CDR3 runs 14 residues. The CDR3 nucleotides read TGTGCCAGCAGTTTAGGGGGCGCTAATGAAAAACTGTTTTTT. It encodes CASSLGGANEKLFF.

This clone was counted once. The V gene is TRBV2, the J gene TRBJ1-2; D perhaps matches TRBD1 (6 bases). This CDR3 has 15 residues. Germline V lookup: CDR1 SNHLY, CDR2 FYNNEI. Trimming left V 6 bases short and J 5 bases short, with 19 bases between. The CDR3 loop reads CASRAGAGGGYGYTF. The DNA for the CDR3 is TGTGCCAGCAGGGCGGGGGCCGGTGGTGGATATGGCTACACCTTC.

The rearrangement joins TRBV4-1 to TRBJ2-7, with 9 bases identical to TRBD1. Losses at the gene ends were 1 base for V and 3 bases for J; bases not matched to a gene: 7. This CDR3 spans 16 amino acids. Germline V gene sequence: CDR1 MGHRA, CDR2 YSYEKL. The CDR3 region has the DNA TGCGCCAGCAGCCAAGTGTTCGGGACAGGGTTCTACGAGCAGTACTTC. Its protein is CASSQVFGTGFYEQYF.

V and J are TRBV19 and TRBJ2-7, with a possible D match to TRBD1 (5 bases). CDR1 is LNHDA, CDR2 SQIVND, per germline (reference sequence). V was cut by 2 bases and J by 5 bases, with 13 bases left in between. This CDR3 contains 14 residues. CDR3 bases: TGTGCCAGTAGTATAACCCAGGGTGTGGACGAGCAGTACTTC. Its translation is CASSITQGVDEQYF.

In DNA, the CDR3 is TGTGCCAGCACCGAATGGGCAGGGGTAAAGACTGAAGCTTTCTTT. Translating it yields CASTEWAGVKTEAFF. The V and J genes are TRBV28 and TRBJ1-1, with D maybe TRBD1 (6 bases). CDR1 and CDR2 from the germline V gene are MDHEN and SYDVKM. CDR3 length: 15 residues. Trimming cost V 7 bases and J 5 bases, with 20 bases left between them. Full variable domain (remainder filled in from reference TRBV28 and TRBJ1-1): DVKVTQSSRYLVKRTGEKVFLECVQDMDHENMFWYRQDPGLGLRLIYFSYDVKMKEKGDIPEGYSVSREKKERFSLILESASTNQTSMYLCASTEWAGVKTEAFFGQGTRLTVV.

The J gene is TRBJ1-2, the V gene TRBV14, with TRBD1 as a possible D gene (5 bases). The V gene lost 6 bases and the J gene lost 7 bases, with 27 bases spanning the gap. The CDR3 loop spans 17 amino acids. Per germline, CDR1 SGHDN and CDR2 FVKESK. CDR3 sequence reads: CASRGAKIQGAKGGYTF. The CDR3, as DNA: TGTGCCAGCAGGGGAGCCAAAATACAAGGGGCGAAGGGTGGCTACACCTTC.

The CDR3 DNA reads as TGTGCCAGCAGAGCCGATCAGGGGAACTATGGCTACACCTTC. It codes for CASRADQGNYGYTF. V usage is TRBV9 and J usage is TRBJ1-2, with D perhaps matching TRBD1 (6 bases). Trimming removed 5 bases from V and 2 bases from J, with 13 bases in between. Germline V gene lookup returns CDR1 SGDLS and CDR2 YYNGEE. This CDR3 comprises 14 residues.

The chain couples TRBV10-2 to TRBJ2-3; D possibly corresponds to TRBD2 (6 bases). The CDR3 has 15 residues. Trimming removed 8 bases at V and 0 bases at J, with 15 bases between. Germline V gives CDR1 WSHSY, CDR2 SAAADI. The CDR3 DNA follows: TGCGCCAGCGCCGCGGGGCCGCGAAGCACAGATACGCAGTATTTT. It specifies CASAAGPRSTDTQYF.

V usage is TRBV5-4 and J usage is TRBJ2-7; D is possibly TRBD2 (6 bases). Germline-derived CDR1 and CDR2 are SGHNT and YYREEE (reference sequence). The CDR3 contains 14 residues. V was shortened by 2 bases and J by 5 bases, with 14 bases between the two germline ends. The DNA of the CDR3 is TGTGCCAGCAGCTTCGTGGGAGGAAGGGACGAGCAGTACTTC. Its translation is CASSFVGGRDEQYF.

This sequence joins TRBV7-9 and TRBJ2-2; no reliable D call. The CDR3 loop spans 13 amino acids. The germline CDR1 and CDR2 sequences are SEHNR and FQNEAQ (reference sequence). V was pared by 2 bases and J by 6 bases, with 7 bases between. The CDR3 DNA sequence: TGTGCCAGCAGCTTAATAGTGGCCGGGGAGCTGTTTTTT. This encodes CASSLIVAGELFF.

In the case of this clone: Distinct nucleotide sequences in the sample also encode this CDR3. The chain combines TRBV11-2 with TRBJ2-1; D not certain. CDR1 is SGHAT and CDR2 is FQNNGV in the germline V gene. Trimming left V 6 bases short and J 6 bases short, with 6 bases between. The CDR3 sequence is 11 residues long. The CDR3 reads CASSLGNEQFF. The DNA of the CDR3 is TGTGCCAGCAGTTTGGGCAATGAGCAGTTCTTC.